These 5 T cell receptor beta chains share one sample of origin, sequenced in a study of graft-versus-host responses after intestinal transplantation. Repertoires were generated with immunoSEQ multiplex PCR, while TCRdb's copy carries only in-frame clones and drops some. The sample lists about 93,000 clones, around 83% occurring once. No antigens are known for them. The sequencing here drew on unstimulated CD4+ T cells sorted from spleen or lymph node cells, taken before intestinal transplant. The source of these receptors is a human donor who received an intestinal transplant.

The V and J genes are TRBV7-2 and TRBJ1-3; 7 bases agree with TRBD1. The CDR3 has 15 residues. Germline V lookup: CDR1 SGHTA, CDR2 FQGNSA. J gave up 10 bases and V 4 bases, and 13 bases lay outside the gene matches. In DNA form, the CDR3 reads TGTGCCAGCAGCTCCTCCGGGACAGCTAGTCGGACCATATATTTT. Encoded protein: CASSSSGTASRTIYF. The whole variable domain, remainder taken from reference TRBV7-2 and TRBJ1-3, is GAGVSQSPSNKVTEKGKDVELRCDPISGHTALYWYRQSLGQGLEFLIYFQGNSAPDKSGLPSDRFSAERTGGSVSTLTIQRTQQEDSAVYLCASSSSGTASRTIYFGEGSWLTVV.

V and J are TRBV6-9 and TRBJ2-7, with 8 positions matching TRBD2. The germline V gene encodes CDR1 MNHGY and CDR2 SVAAGI. This CDR3 region has 15 residues. V gave up 8 bases and J gave up 0 bases; unmatched junction bases: 9. Here the CDR3 reads CASLLPLAASYEQYF. The CDR3 DNA reads TGTGCCAGCTTACTCCCACTAGCGGCCTCCTACGAGCAGTACTTC.

This sequence joins TRBV7-6 and TRBJ2-1, with D uncertain. The V end lost 5 bases, the J end lost 5 bases, and 7 bases lay between the germline ends. The length of the CDR3 is 12 residues. Germline values: CDR1 SGHVS, CDR2 FNYEAQ. The DNA of the CDR3 is TGTGCCAGCAGCGATTTAGACAATGAGCAGTTCTTC. As protein: CASSDLDNEQFF.

The V call is TRBV7-9, the J call TRBJ2-3, with 11 bases fitting TRBD2. There are 15 residues in the CDR3. Germline loops: CDR1 SEHNR, CDR2 FQNEAQ (reference sequence). The V and J ends lost 3 bases and 5 bases, in that order; junction bases with no gene match: 4. The CDR3 loop is CASSFVGTSGDTQYF. Here the CDR3 DNA reads TGTGCCAGCAGCTTCGTGGGGACTAGCGGAGATACGCAGTATTTT.

The table lists this clone with a few counts. The chain has TRBV2 and TRBJ1-1, with D unresolved. The CDR3 runs 13 residues. Trimming removed 4 bases from V and 5 bases from J, with 11 bases in between. From germline, CDR1 is SNHLY and CDR2 FYNNEI. CDR3 sequence reads: CASSVEEGTEAFF. CDR3 sequence (DNA): TGTGCCAGCAGTGTGGAGGAAGGAACTGAAGCTTTCTTT.